This T cell receptor beta chain was documented in a study of blood T cell repertoires in COVID-19. The CDR3 is made up of 13 amino acids. The ends were cut back, 0 bases at V and 9 bases at J, with 10 bases in the middle. Looked up from germline, CDR1 is SGHRS and CDR2 is YFSETQ. Participants were aged about 18 to 90 years, lived in 24 US areas, and enrolled virtually. Sequencing was performed with immunoSEQ multiplex PCR; in TCRdb, only in-frame clones are kept and a portion is missing. The repertoire holds under 200,000 clones, 65% to 85% seen once, with 10% to 15% in the top ten. The clonotype comes from a woman aged 55-69 years who had recovered from COVID-19. The V gene is TRBV5-1, the J gene TRBJ2-1, with D possibly TRBD2 on 6 matching bases. The sequencing sample was made of PBMCs or T cells enriched from blood (not recorded which). The CDR3: CASSLETSSEQFF. As DNA, the CDR3 is TGCGCCAGCAGCTTGGAGACTAGTAGTGAGCAGTTCTTC.